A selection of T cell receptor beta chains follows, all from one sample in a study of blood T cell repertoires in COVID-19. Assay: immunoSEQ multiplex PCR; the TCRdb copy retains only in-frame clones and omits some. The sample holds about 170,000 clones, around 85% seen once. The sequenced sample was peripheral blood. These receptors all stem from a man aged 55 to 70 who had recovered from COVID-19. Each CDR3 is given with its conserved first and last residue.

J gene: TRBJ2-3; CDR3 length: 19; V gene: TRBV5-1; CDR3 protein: CASSLEGPGTRKSTDTQYF
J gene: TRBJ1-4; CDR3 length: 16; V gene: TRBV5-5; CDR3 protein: CASSHMGGQGDEKLFF
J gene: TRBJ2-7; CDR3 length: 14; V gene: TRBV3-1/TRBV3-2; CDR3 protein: CASSQGPQTYEQYF
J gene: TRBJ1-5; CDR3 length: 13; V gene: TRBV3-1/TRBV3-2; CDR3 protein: CASSFSPDQPQHF
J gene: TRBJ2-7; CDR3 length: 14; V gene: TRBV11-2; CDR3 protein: CASSLVLAGYEQYF
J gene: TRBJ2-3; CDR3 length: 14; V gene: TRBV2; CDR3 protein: CASSTGSLTDTQYF
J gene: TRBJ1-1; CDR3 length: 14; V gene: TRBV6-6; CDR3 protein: CASSRTEMNTEAFF
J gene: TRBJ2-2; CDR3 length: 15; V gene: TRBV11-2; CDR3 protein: CASSLNPTNTGELFF
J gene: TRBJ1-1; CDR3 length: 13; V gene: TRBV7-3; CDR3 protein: CASSFRVDSEAFF
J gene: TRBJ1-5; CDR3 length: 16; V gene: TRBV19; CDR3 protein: CASSTPTSASNQPQHF
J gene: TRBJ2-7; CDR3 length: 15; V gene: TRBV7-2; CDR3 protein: CASSLDPGISYEQYF
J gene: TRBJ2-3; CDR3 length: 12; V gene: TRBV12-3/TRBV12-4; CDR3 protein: CASSLPADTQYF
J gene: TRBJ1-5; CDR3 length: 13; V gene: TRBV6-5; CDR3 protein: CATTTGMDQPQHF
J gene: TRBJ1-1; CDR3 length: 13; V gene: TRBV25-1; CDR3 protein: CASREAKGTEAFF
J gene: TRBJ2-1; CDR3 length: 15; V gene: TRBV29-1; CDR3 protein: CSVALGTGGMDEQFF
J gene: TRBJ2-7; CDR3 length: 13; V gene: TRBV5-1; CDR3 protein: CASSLRDTYEQYF
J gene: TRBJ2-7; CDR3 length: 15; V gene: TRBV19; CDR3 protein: CASSTAWGGNYEQYF
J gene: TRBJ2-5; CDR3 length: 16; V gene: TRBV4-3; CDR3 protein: CASSQASGGVGETQYF
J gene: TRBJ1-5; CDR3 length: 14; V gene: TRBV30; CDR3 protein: CAWSVMQGVQPQHF
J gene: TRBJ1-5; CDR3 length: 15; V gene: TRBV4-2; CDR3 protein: CASSQDREGNQPQHF
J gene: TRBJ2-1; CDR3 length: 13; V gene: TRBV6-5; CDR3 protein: CASRTSGGVEQFF
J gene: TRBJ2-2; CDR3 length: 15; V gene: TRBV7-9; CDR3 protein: CASSSDGTNTGELFF
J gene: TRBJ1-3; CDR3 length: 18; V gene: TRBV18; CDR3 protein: CASSPLRQGSLSGNTIYF
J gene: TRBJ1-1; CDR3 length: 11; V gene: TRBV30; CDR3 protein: CAWSVDTEAFF
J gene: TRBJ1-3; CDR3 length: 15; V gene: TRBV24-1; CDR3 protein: CATSVMAGEANTIYF
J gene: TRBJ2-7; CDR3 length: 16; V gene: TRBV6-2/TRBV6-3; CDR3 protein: CASSSSTGQPNYEQYF
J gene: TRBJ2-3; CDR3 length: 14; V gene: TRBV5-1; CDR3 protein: CASSLAPGTDTQYF
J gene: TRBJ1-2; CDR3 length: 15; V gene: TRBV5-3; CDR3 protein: CARRGDRPGDYGYTF
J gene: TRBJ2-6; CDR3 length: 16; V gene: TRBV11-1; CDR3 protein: CASSLVGISGANVLTF
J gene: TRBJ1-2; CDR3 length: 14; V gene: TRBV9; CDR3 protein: CASSPASQGTGYTF
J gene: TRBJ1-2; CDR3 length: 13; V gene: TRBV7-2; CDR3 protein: CASSLETGYGYTF
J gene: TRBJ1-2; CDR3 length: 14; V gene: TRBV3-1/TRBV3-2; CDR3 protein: CASSPVQGISGYTF
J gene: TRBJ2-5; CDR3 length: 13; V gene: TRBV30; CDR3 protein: CAWSVRLEETQYF
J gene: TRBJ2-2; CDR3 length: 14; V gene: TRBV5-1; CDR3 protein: CASSSGGGAGELFF
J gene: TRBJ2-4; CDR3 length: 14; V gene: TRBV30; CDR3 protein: CACAAGGPGDIQYF
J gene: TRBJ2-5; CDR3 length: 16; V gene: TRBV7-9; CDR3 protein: CASSRSWASGEETQYF
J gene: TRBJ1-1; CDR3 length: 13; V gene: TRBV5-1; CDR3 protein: CASSPRGGTEAFF
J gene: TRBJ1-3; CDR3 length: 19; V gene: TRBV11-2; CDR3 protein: CASSLVLQAYSTPGNTIYF
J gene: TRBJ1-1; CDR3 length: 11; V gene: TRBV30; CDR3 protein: CAWRLEGAAFF
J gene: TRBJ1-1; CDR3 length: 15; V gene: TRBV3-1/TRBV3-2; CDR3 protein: CASSQGRGLNTEAFF
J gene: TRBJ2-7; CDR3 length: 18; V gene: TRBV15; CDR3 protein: CATSRNTGTGVISYEQYF
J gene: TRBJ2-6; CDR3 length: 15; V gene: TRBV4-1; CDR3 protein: CASSQQRSGANVLTF
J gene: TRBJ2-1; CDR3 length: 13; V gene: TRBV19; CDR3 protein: CASPLRSYNEQFF
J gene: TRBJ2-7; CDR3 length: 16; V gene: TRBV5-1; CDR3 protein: CASSLGRDRAYYEQYF
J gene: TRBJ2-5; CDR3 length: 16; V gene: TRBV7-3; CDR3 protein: CASSLGPGQGEETQYF
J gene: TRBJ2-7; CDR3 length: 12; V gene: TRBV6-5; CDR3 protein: CASSYVAGEQYF
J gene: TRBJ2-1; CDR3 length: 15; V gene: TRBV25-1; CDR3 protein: CASEPLAGAYNEQFF
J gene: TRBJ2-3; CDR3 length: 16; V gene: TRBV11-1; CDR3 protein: CASSSRQGRVTDTQYF
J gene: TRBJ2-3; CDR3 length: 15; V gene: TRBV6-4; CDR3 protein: CASSAGGLNTDTQYF
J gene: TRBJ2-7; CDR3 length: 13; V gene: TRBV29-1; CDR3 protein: CSVDEGTADEQYF
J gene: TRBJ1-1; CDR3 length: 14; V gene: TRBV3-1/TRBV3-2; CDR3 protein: CASSQVLQGLEAFF
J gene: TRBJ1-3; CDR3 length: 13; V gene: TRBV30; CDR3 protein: CAWAQGNGNTIYF
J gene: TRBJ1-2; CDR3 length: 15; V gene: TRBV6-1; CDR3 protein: CASSEGTGGPGGYTF